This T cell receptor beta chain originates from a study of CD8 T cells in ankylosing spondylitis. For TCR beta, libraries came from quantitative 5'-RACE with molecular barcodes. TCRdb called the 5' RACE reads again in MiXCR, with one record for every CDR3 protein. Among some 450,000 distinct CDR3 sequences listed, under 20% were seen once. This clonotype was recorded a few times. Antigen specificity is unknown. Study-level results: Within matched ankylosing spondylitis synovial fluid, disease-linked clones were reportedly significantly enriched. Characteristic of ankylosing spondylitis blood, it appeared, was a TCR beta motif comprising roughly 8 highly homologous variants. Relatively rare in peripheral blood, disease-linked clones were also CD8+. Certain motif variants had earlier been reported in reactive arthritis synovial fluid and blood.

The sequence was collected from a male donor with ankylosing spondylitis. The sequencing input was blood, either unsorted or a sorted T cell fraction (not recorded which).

CDR3 loop: CATSSINYPGQVLSQPQHF. In DNA, the CDR3 is TGTGCCACCAGCAGTATAAATTACCCGGGACAGGTTCTAAGTCAGCCCCAGCATTTT. The chain recombines TRBV15 with TRBJ1-5; 8 nucleotides match TRBD1. Germline-derived CDR1 and CDR2 are LNHNV and YYDKDF (reference sequence). Trimming at V came to 3 bases and at J to 6 bases, leaving 19 bases not matched to a gene. The CDR3 consists of 19 residues.